This T cell receptor (delta chain) is from a study of γδ T cells in repeated Plasmodium falciparum infection. Germline lookup yields CDR1 TSWWSYY and CDR2 QGS. The junction had 13 bases not matched to a gene; V was cut back by 8 bases and J by 2 bases. The CDR3 is 16 residues long. Gammadelta T cells were flow-sorted from PBMC into Vgamma9/Vdelta2+ and Vdelta2-negative populations for bulk analysis. TCRdb re-identified clones in the multiplex PCR reads via CATT. This sample has about 89,000 delta-chain clones; 1.4% occur once, and the top ten carry around 8.3%. This clone appeared a few times. Since a far larger clone is one base different, this is likely a read error. Within the sample, other DNA sequences also encode this same CDR3.

The rearrangement joins TRDV1 to TRDJ1, with 8 bases aligning to TRDD3. TCRdb offers no J gene call, so here the DNA was matched to germline to obtain one. The clonotype comes from a pool of human donors (malaria-infected and uninfected, not separated). The sample was gamma-delta T cells from blood. CDR3 sequence: CALRKWGIYGTDKLIF. The DNA of the CDR3 is TGTGCTCTTAGGAAATGGGGGATTTATGGTACCGATAAACTCATCTTT.